The entry below describes one TCR beta chain. In its sample, this clone was seen a few times. Its antigen remains undetermined. Base qualities are not at hand, and no much larger clone is one base apart. The sample originates from a study of cytomegalovirus exposure and HLA in healthy donors (dated by TCRdb to between 2016 and 2019). Regarding the study in general: In an earlier analysis of under 750 of the donors, 250 to 350 Gb of sequence data and 90 million to 120 million unique TCR beta sequences from 150 million to 200 million T cells were reported. An early release that covered several hundred HLA-typed donors contained approximately 300 gigabases of sequencing data and about 84 million unique TCR sequences. Among the 398 genotyped donors, approximately 81% belonged to the genetic ancestry cluster associated with self-reported Caucasian donors. The study aimed to test whether signatures of past pathogen exposure could be identified by cataloging public T cell receptors. Using immunosequencing, the study profiled T cell repertoires from about 610 subjects and related those repertoires to cytomegalovirus serostatus. Besides the first cohort of roughly 640 subjects, a separate validation cohort made up of around 120 different subjects was used. To predict cytomegalovirus infection status, the study brought together high-throughput TCR immunosequencing, statistical association of individual TCRs with disease status, and machine learning. A later analysis re-examined previously published TCR beta repertoires from more than 600 donors and added high-resolution HLA genotyping to investigate patterns of TCR occurrence. Rather than drawing on any new phenotypic data, the later analysis identified candidate immune exposures from TCR beta sequences and the way those sequences occurred across donors. To decide whether each TCR beta V gene segment behaved as functional or pseudogenic, an earlier analysis of fewer than 750 of the donors relied on high-throughput TCR beta sequencing. Alongside the repertoire data, information on donor age, sex, ethnicity and CMV serostatus was compiled. In a later genetic analysis, genome-wide SNP genotypes for about 65% of the 666 donors were used, and that subset was treated as a discovery cohort. Every repertoire in the discovery cohort had been generated on one and the same sequencing platform. HLA typing covered class I and class II loci at four-digit resolution. The number of typed donors differed by locus: about 620-630 for A, B, C, DRB1 and DQB1; some 500 for DQA1; some 590 for DPA1; and some 450 for DPB1. About five DR-DQ haplotypes were handled as single units for association and clustering, since linkage in the cohort was strong. Among some 410 genotyped donors of the cohort, an average of around 250,000 unique TCR beta nucleotide sequences was sequenced per donor, of which approximately 18% were non-productive.

The cohort was made up of roughly 670 healthy bone marrow donors. All cohort members were sampled while nominally healthy, although unrecorded immune exposures were likely present. The donor was CMV seronegative and was included in the group of a few hundred seronegative cohort members. Each donor provided a peripheral blood sample, and peripheral blood mononuclear cells were used for TCR beta sequencing. The Qiagen DNeasy Blood Extraction Kit was used to extract genomic DNA from the blood cell samples. Study-wide conclusions, independent of this receptor: The study listed 170 or so TCR beta chains as associated with cytomegalovirus. According to a later genetic analysis, donors in an Asian-associated ancestry cluster had fewer N-insertions in productive TCRs than the roughly 700-donor mean. Broadly in line with IMGT annotations, most TCR beta V segments showed up in productive rearrangements about 90% or about 30% of the time in an earlier analysis of under 700 of the donors. Assigning TCR associations to individual alleles was difficult when HLA alleles, especially DR and DQ, strongly co-occurred. Compared with equally common non-associated chains, HLA-associated TCR beta chains in a later analysis were more clonally expanded and had lower generation probabilities. According to a later analysis, TCR association rates differed among HLA loci, with DRB1 alleles showing the most associated TCRs and HLA-C alleles showing the fewest. Cytomegalovirus status was reported to be diagnosed by the classifier with high specificity and sensitivity in both the original and validation cohorts. An association between a missense DCLRE1C variant and V-gene and J-gene trimming of TCR beta chains was found in a later genetic analysis and replicated in an independent cohort. According to the authors, the approach could potentially be generalized to other disease states and immunological phenotypes. Specific HLA alleles were associated with over 15,000 TCR beta sequences at a false discovery rate of 0.05 in a later analysis. Most TCR sequences were seen in very few donors, while some public TCRs were found in many individuals. The presence/absence analyses assumed that sequencing depth was roughly uniform across donors, and that assumption may not be true. A further reported finding was that TCR beta sequences accurately predicted the HLA-A and HLA-B alleles for most subjects in the first cohort. Because counts were too low, roughly 18 rarely observed V segments, including chromosome 9 orphons, were left out of the earlier analysis of some 600 of the donors. Most CMV-associated TCR beta chains appeared to be HLA-restricted in a later analysis, and the HLA associations seemed to be driven largely by CMV exposure. Because HLA typing was unavailable for some donors at each locus, only the typed subset was used in association tests. Correlated functional status among segregating V segments might reflect linkage disequilibrium, but an unknown experimental factor could not be ruled out. A cluster of highly shared sequence variants was judged likely to be a technical artifact of the sequencing pipeline. The cohort was sequenced for TCR beta chains only, and without alpha or paired-chain data the features that could be detected were limited. The 87-base-pair reads could not distinguish some IMGT-functional V segments, including TRBV6-2 and TRBV6-3, so those segments were excluded. According to a later analysis, parvovirus B19, influenza, CMV and Epstein-Barr virus appeared linked to several top co-occurrence clusters. The only immune exposure information available for the cohort was CMV serostatus. A few of the identified cytomegalovirus-associated TCR beta chains were confirmed in vitro to be specific for cytomegalovirus antigens.

From the cysteine up to the phenylalanine, the CDR3 has a length of 12 residues. The kept DNA is CDR3 alone, 36 bases in frame from the first base. Taken from the germline V gene, the CDR1 and CDR2 loops are SNHLY and FYNNEI. Trimming removed 6 bases from V and 5 bases from J, leaving 7 bases between the germline ends. The method behind the library was the immunoSEQ multiplex PCR assay. The multiplex PCR relied on a mix of 60 forward primers for TCR Vbeta segments and 13 reverse primers for TCR Jbeta segments. The CDR3 region of rearranged TCR beta genes was amplified from genomic DNA with a multiplex PCR assay. The Illumina HiSeq System was used to sequence the amplified TCR beta libraries as 87-base-pair reads. The study's own analysis went as follows. Across the 700 or so repertoires, a later analysis counted tens of millions of unique TCR beta chains, some 11 million of which were shared by at least two donors. A nearest-neighbor algorithm error-corrected the raw reads and collapsed the reads into unique sequences, merging closely related sequences to remove PCR and sequencing errors. To assign V, D and J gene segments, CDR3 sequences were aligned to IMGT reference sequences. Each retained sequence needed at least a six-nucleotide match to both a V gene segment and a J gene segment. A rearrangement was called productive if the CDR3 had no stop codons and remained in frame with V and J, and every other rearrangement was called non-productive. Following IMGT convention, CDR3 was defined as the stretch from the second conserved V-encoded cysteine up to the conserved J-encoded phenylalanine. The earlier analysis of 500 to 600 of the donors excluded sequences that lacked an unambiguous match to a single V gene segment. An earlier analysis of 500 to 700 of the donors classified V segments as functional when productive rearrangements were above 56.7% and as segregating when the standard deviation between donors was above 5%. A statistical classification framework was built for diagnosing cytomegalovirus status from the catalog of TCR beta chain sequences. V and J gene assignment, in a later analysis, came from comparing TCR nucleotide sequences with IMGT/GENE-DB human TR gene sequences. Using the TCRdist pipeline, a later analysis assigned CDR3 sequences along with most-parsimonious VDJ recombination scenarios. In a later analysis, each TCR beta chain was defined by its CDR3 amino acid sequence together with its V-gene family, and reads lacking a unique V-gene family were excluded. A later analysis removed 592 highly shared, low-generation-probability nucleotide sequences to deal with suspected cross-contamination and a sequencing artifact. For each public chain, a later analysis derived a clonal expansion index from normalized ranks of inferred template counts within each repertoire. Generation probabilities in a later analysis came from a VDJ recombination model fitted to out-of-frame rearrangements, and those results were checked against IGoR. In a later analysis, hypergeometric tests were used to score TCR-TCR, TCR-HLA and TCR-CMV co-occurrence, with a repertoire-size bias correction applied to TCR pairs. A later analysis estimated false discovery rates by permuting HLA or CMV assignments 20 times. In a later analysis, co-occurring TCRs were grouped with DBSCAN, and TCRdist sequence similarity was added when clustering was performed within HLA-allele-positive subsets. Co-occurrence clustering excluded repertoires with fewer than 30,000 or more than 120,000 public chains, plus five with anomalous nucleotide sharing. Held by TCRdb, this immuneACCESS table contains in-frame sequences only and omits some clones. Under half of the omission traces to an unresolved V gene where checked; the cause of the rest is unknown. V and J calls and clone size come straight from that table; D and trimming were deduced from the DNA. In all, the sample holds 120,000 to 150,000 clones, and roughly 80% of those were seen once. The top ten clones comprise nearly 3.5% of the sample.

This TCR derives from a male donor in good health and CMV-seronegative. The sample was PBMCs. The chain uses TRBV2 and TRBJ2-2; a confident D gene designation cannot be given. CDR3 region: CASSPQTGELFF. The DNA reads as follows: TGTGCCAGCAGCCCCCAGACCGGGGAGCTGTTTTTT.